The rows below give T cell receptor beta chains drawn from one sample of a study of blood T cell repertoires in COVID-19. The data were produced by immunoSEQ multiplex PCR, yet TCRdb's version contains in-frame clones alone and is incomplete. Among roughly 150,000 clones listed, around 80% were seen once. Specimen: PBMCs or T cells enriched from blood (not recorded which). The receptors were gathered from a middle-aged man who had recovered from COVID-19. Each CDR3 is given with its conserved first and last residue. Each record gives: CDR3 DNA, CDR3 protein, D gene, J gene, V gene, clone size. A D gene is named only where the DNA matches it firmly. Clone sizes are given selectively: once, few, many, or a class where the clone is expanded.

CDR3 DNA: TGTGCCTGGACCACCGCCGACTTCTATGGCTACACCTTC
CDR3 protein: CAWTTADFYGYTF
D gene: NA
J gene: TRBJ1-2
V gene: TRBV30
clone size: NA

CDR3 DNA: TGTGCCAGCAGCCCTTCCGGGACAGGGGGGGGCGGCTACACCTTC
CDR3 protein: CASSPSGTGGGGYTF
D gene: TRBD1
J gene: TRBJ1-2
V gene: TRBV7-2
clone size: NA

CDR3 DNA: TGTGCCAGCAGCCTAAGCCCGGTCGGGGAGCTGTTTTTT
CDR3 protein: CASSLSPVGELFF
D gene: NA
J gene: TRBJ2-2
V gene: TRBV11-2
clone size: NA

CDR3 DNA: TGTGCCAGCAGGCCGGGGGGTACCATAAAAAACATTCAGTACTTC
CDR3 protein: CASRPGGTIKNIQYF
D gene: TRBD2
J gene: TRBJ2-4
V gene: TRBV2
clone size: NA

CDR3 DNA: TGTGCCAGCAGTGAACCTTCTAGCGGGGATCAGGTAACAGATACGCAATATTTT
CDR3 protein: CASSEPSSGDQVTDTQYF
D gene: TRBD2
J gene: TRBJ2-3
V gene: TRBV6-1
clone size: once

CDR3 DNA: TGCAGCGTTGAAGATAATAACAGGGCCCACGAGCAGTACTTC
CDR3 protein: CSVEDNNRAHEQYF
D gene: NA
J gene: TRBJ2-7
V gene: TRBV29-1
clone size: NA

CDR3 DNA: TGTGCCACCAGTGTCCCACGGGGTAGGACAGATACGCAGTATTTT
CDR3 protein: CATSVPRGRTDTQYF
D gene: NA
J gene: TRBJ2-3
V gene: TRBV24-1
clone size: NA

CDR3 DNA: TGCGCCAGCAGCTTGGGGGTGCGAGGAGGAGAAAAACTGTTTTTT
CDR3 protein: CASSLGVRGGEKLFF
D gene: NA
J gene: TRBJ1-4
V gene: TRBV5-1
clone size: NA

CDR3 DNA: TGTGCCAGCAGTTTAGGACTAGGGGCTGAAGCTTTCTTT
CDR3 protein: CASSLGLGAEAFF
D gene: NA
J gene: TRBJ1-1
V gene: TRBV12-3/TRBV12-4
clone size: NA

CDR3 DNA: TGCGCCAGCAGGAATAGCGTCGACGAGCAGTACTTC
CDR3 protein: CASRNSVDEQYF
D gene: NA
J gene: TRBJ2-7
V gene: TRBV10-2
clone size: NA

CDR3 DNA: TGTGCCAGCAGCGTAGAACGGAACAGGGCAGGCAACTATGGCTACACCTTC
CDR3 protein: CASSVERNRAGNYGYTF
D gene: NA
J gene: TRBJ1-2
V gene: TRBV9
clone size: NA

CDR3 DNA: TGTGCCAGTAGCTGGACTAGCGGTAACGAGCAGTACTTC
CDR3 protein: CASSWTSGNEQYF
D gene: TRBD2
J gene: TRBJ2-7
V gene: TRBV19
clone size: NA

CDR3 DNA: TGTGCCACCGGACTAGCGGGGGGCCCCTCACAAGGTACGCAGTATTTT
CDR3 protein: CATGLAGGPSQGTQYF
D gene: TRBD2
J gene: TRBJ2-3
V gene: TRBV10-3
clone size: NA

CDR3 DNA: TGTGCCAGCAGCGGGAGACTAGCGGGGGTCACCGGGGAGCTGTTTTTT
CDR3 protein: CASSGRLAGVTGELFF
D gene: TRBD2
J gene: TRBJ2-2
V gene: TRBV2
clone size: NA

CDR3 DNA: TGTGCCACCAGTGATCCAGGGGGCCCTGGCACAGATACGCAGTATTTT
CDR3 protein: CATSDPGGPGTDTQYF
D gene: TRBD1
J gene: TRBJ2-3
V gene: TRBV24-1
clone size: NA

CDR3 DNA: TGCGCCAGCAGCTTGGGACAGCAGGATTCACCCCTCCACTTT
CDR3 protein: CASSLGQQDSPLHF
D gene: NA
J gene: TRBJ1-6
V gene: TRBV5-1
clone size: few

CDR3 DNA: TGTGCCAGCAGCTTCGGGACTAGCCCCTCCTACAATGAGCAGTTCTTC
CDR3 protein: CASSFGTSPSYNEQFF
D gene: TRBD2
J gene: TRBJ2-1
V gene: TRBV7-9
clone size: NA

CDR3 DNA: TGTGCCAGCAGTGAAGCGCGACCTAGACAGGGGGCTAACTATGGCTACACCTTC
CDR3 protein: CASSEARPRQGANYGYTF
D gene: TRBD1
J gene: TRBJ1-2
V gene: TRBV6-1
clone size: NA

CDR3 DNA: TGTGCCAGCAGCCGCGATCAGGACAGGGGAGGTGGCTACACCTTC
CDR3 protein: CASSRDQDRGGGYTF
D gene: TRBD1
J gene: TRBJ1-2
V gene: TRBV7-9
clone size: NA

CDR3 DNA: TGTGCCAGCAGCCATGGCAGTAACTATGGCTACACCTTC
CDR3 protein: CASSHGSNYGYTF
D gene: NA
J gene: TRBJ1-2
V gene: TRBV3-1/TRBV3-2
clone size: NA

CDR3 DNA: TGTGCCAGCAGTTACTCGACAGGGTCGATGAACACTGAAGCTTTCTTT
CDR3 protein: CASSYSTGSMNTEAFF
D gene: TRBD1
J gene: TRBJ1-1
V gene: TRBV6-5
clone size: NA

CDR3 DNA: TGTGCCAGCAGCTTGGGACTAGAAAAGACCCAGTACTTC
CDR3 protein: CASSLGLEKTQYF
D gene: NA
J gene: TRBJ2-5
V gene: TRBV5-4
clone size: NA

CDR3 DNA: TGTGCCAGCAGCCAAGAACCCTCAGACACCATATATTTT
CDR3 protein: CASSQEPSDTIYF
D gene: NA
J gene: TRBJ1-3
V gene: TRBV14
clone size: NA

CDR3 DNA: TGTGCCAGTAGGCCCCGGACAGGGATCGGCTATGGCTACACCTTC
CDR3 protein: CASRPRTGIGYGYTF
D gene: TRBD1
J gene: TRBJ1-2
V gene: TRBV19
clone size: NA

CDR3 DNA: TGTGCTAGTGCCAGGGGGCCCTACGAGCAGTACTTC
CDR3 protein: CASARGPYEQYF
D gene: TRBD1
J gene: TRBJ2-7
V gene: TRBV12-5
clone size: NA

CDR3 DNA: TGTGCCAGCAGTGAACGGACCGACAGGGGACTCTCACCCCTCCACTTT
CDR3 protein: CASSERTDRGLSPLHF
D gene: TRBD1
J gene: TRBJ1-6
V gene: TRBV6-1
clone size: few

CDR3 DNA: TGTGCCAGCAGGTTTAGGGGAATGGAGACCCAGTACTTC
CDR3 protein: CASRFRGMETQYF
D gene: NA
J gene: TRBJ2-5
V gene: TRBV2
clone size: NA

CDR3 DNA: TGTGCCTGGAGTATCGCGGGGAATGAGCAGTTCTTC
CDR3 protein: CAWSIAGNEQFF
D gene: NA
J gene: TRBJ2-1
V gene: TRBV30
clone size: NA

CDR3 DNA: TGCAGCGTTGAACGTGGCCCTTCTTACACCTTC
CDR3 protein: CSVERGPSYTF
D gene: NA
J gene: TRBJ1-2
V gene: TRBV29-1
clone size: NA

CDR3 DNA: TGTGCCAGCAGCGAAGGGACAACGCGGGGGTATTTT
CDR3 protein: CASSEGTTRGYF
D gene: NA
J gene: TRBJ2-3
V gene: TRBV14
clone size: few

CDR3 DNA: TGCGCCAGCAGCTTGTTCCCGGGCTCTGGAAACACCATATATTTT
CDR3 protein: CASSLFPGSGNTIYF
D gene: NA
J gene: TRBJ1-3
V gene: TRBV5-1
clone size: NA

CDR3 DNA: TGTGCCAGCAGTCTCGGACTACCCAAACACACAGATACGCAGTATTTT
CDR3 protein: CASSLGLPKHTDTQYF
D gene: NA
J gene: TRBJ2-3
V gene: TRBV27
clone size: NA

CDR3 DNA: TGTGCCAGCAGCTTAAGGGTAGGGGGGACTACGACTAGCACAGATACGCAGTATTTT
CDR3 protein: CASSLRVGGTTTSTDTQYF
D gene: NA
J gene: TRBJ2-3
V gene: TRBV7-3
clone size: NA

CDR3 DNA: TGCGCCAGCAGCACAGGGGGGAGCACAGATACGCAGTATTTT
CDR3 protein: CASSTGGSTDTQYF
D gene: TRBD1
J gene: TRBJ2-3
V gene: TRBV5-1
clone size: NA

CDR3 DNA: TGTGCCAGCAGGCCAGGGAATACTTCACCCCTCCACTTT
CDR3 protein: CASRPGNTSPLHF
D gene: NA
J gene: TRBJ1-6
V gene: TRBV27
clone size: once

CDR3 DNA: TGTGCCAGCTCACCTCAGGGTTCTACCGGGGAGCTGTTTTTT
CDR3 protein: CASSPQGSTGELFF
D gene: NA
J gene: TRBJ2-2
V gene: TRBV18
clone size: NA

CDR3 DNA: TGTGCCAGTAGTAGCCTTTCAACAGGGCCGCCGGCTCTGCTTTATAGCAATCAGCCCCAGCATTTT
CDR3 protein: CASSSLSTGPPALLYSNQPQHF
D gene: NA
J gene: TRBJ1-5
V gene: TRBV19
clone size: once